Here is one TCR beta chain with its context. This specimen comes from a study of blood T cell repertoires in COVID-19. Overall study context: Samples came from the United States, Italy and Spain, spanning acute and convalescent COVID-19.

This CDR3 comprises 15 residues. With V trimmed by 3 bases and J by 4 bases, 5 bases remained unmatched. CDR1 is MGHRA and CDR2 is YSYEKL in the germline V gene. In the source study's methods: Reference gene primer amplification yielded estimated nucleated cell counts. Data came from immunoSEQ multiplex PCR; TCRdb stores just in-frame clones and leaves some out. Clone size and V and J calls were adopted from that table, with D and trimming inferred from the DNA. The sample gives a few hundred thousand clones, roughly 85% of which show up once; under 2.5% is in the top ten. This chain uses TRBV4-1 with TRBJ2-2, with TRBD1 matching over 7 bases. This sequence originates from a man aged 25-40 years who had recovered from COVID-19. The source material was PBMCs or T cells enriched from blood (not recorded which). For the CDR3, the DNA is TGCGCCAGCAGCCAGGCAGGGGGTTTCACCGGGGAGCTGTTTTTT. This translates into CASSQAGGFTGELFF.